The source of this TCR beta chain is a study of immune evolution from preneoplasia to lung adenocarcinoma. The germline CDR1 and CDR2 sequences are SGHTA and FQGNSA. The CDR3 contains 12 residues. Trimming left V 5 bases short and J 12 bases short, with 14 bases between. Assay used: immunoSEQ multiplex PCR; TCRdb lists only in-frame clones, some missing. The sample lists 9,800 or so clones; roughly 73% were seen once. Sequenced sample: FFPE lung adenocarcinoma in situ tissue. The sequence derives from an older person with lung adenocarcinoma. The gene calls are TRBV7-2 and TRBJ2-1; D ambiguous. The CDR3 region has the DNA TGTGCCAGCAGCGCTGATCGACACGCGCAGTTCTTC. This sequence encodes CASSADRHAQFF.